These T cell receptor beta chains were read from a single sample in a study of cytomegalovirus exposure and HLA in healthy donors. The repertoire was sequenced with immunoSEQ multiplex PCR; TCRdb's copy has only in-frame clones and lacks some. The data hold some 84,000 clones, with approximately 91% observed a single time. The sequenced sample was PBMCs. The receptors here all came from a man aged 25-45 years in good health and CMV-seronegative. Both conserved end residues are part of each CDR3. Fields, in order: J gene, V gene, D gene, CDR3 length, CDR3 protein, CDR3 DNA. The D gene is left open where the match is weak.

>TRBJ1-1|TRBV10-1|NA|13
CASSGPDRAEAFF
TGCGCCAGCAGTGGACCCGACCGGGCTGAAGCTTTCTTT
>TRBJ2-1|TRBV12-5|TRBD2|17
CASGPGTSGGLYNEQFF
TGTGCTAGTGGTCCGGGGACTAGCGGGGGCCTATACAATGAGCAGTTCTTC
>TRBJ2-3|TRBV5-1|NA|15
CASSLEGPETDTQYF
TGCGCCAGCAGCTTGGAGGGGCCAGAAACAGATACGCAGTATTTT
>TRBJ1-2|TRBV28|TRBD1|14
CASSRGQAGGGYTF
TGTGCCAGCAGTCGGGGACAGGCTGGGGGTGGCTACACCTTC
>TRBJ2-3|TRBV7-8|NA|13
CASSLPAGDTQYF
TGTGCCAGCAGCTTACCAGCAGGGGATACGCAGTATTTT
>TRBJ1-3|TRBV2|NA|11
CASREGNTIYF
TGTGCCAGCCGGGAGGGAAACACCATATATTTT
>TRBJ1-1|TRBV4-2|NA|14
CASSQVVDYTEAFF
TGTGCCAGCAGCCAAGTTGTAGACTACACTGAAGCTTTCTTT
>TRBJ2-2|TRBV7-2|TRBD1|16
CASSLVRTGTTGELFF
TGTGCCAGCAGCTTAGTCAGGACAGGGACCACCGGGGAGCTGTTTTTT
>TRBJ2-1|TRBV5-1|TRBD2|15
CASSLVSGRHNEQFF
TGCGCCAGCAGCTTGGTTAGCGGGAGACACAATGAGCAGTTCTTC
>TRBJ2-1|TRBV5-5|TRBD2|16
CASSKLAGGSYNEQFF
TGTGCCAGCAGCAAACTAGCGGGGGGGTCCTACAATGAGCAGTTCTTC
>TRBJ2-7|TRBV28|TRBD1|13
CASGQGATDEQYF
TGTGCCAGCGGACAGGGGGCGACAGACGAGCAGTACTTC
>TRBJ1-2|TRBV7-9|NA|12
CASSLVADGYTF
TGTGCCAGCAGCTTAGTAGCGGATGGCTACACCTTC
>TRBJ2-1|TRBV11-2|TRBD2|17
CASSRSPVTSGSDEQFF
TGTGCCAGCAGCCGAAGCCCCGTGACTAGCGGGAGCGATGAGCAGTTCTTC
>TRBJ2-3|TRBV11-2|TRBD1|16
CASSRNPGTGTDTQYF
TGTGCCAGCAGCCGAAATCCCGGGACAGGGACAGATACGCAGTATTTT
>TRBJ2-3|TRBV6-1|TRBD1|14
CASMRTGSADTQYF
TGTGCCAGCATGCGGACAGGCTCAGCAGATACGCAGTATTTT
>TRBJ2-5|TRBV28|NA|14
CASSSQGYQETQYF
TGTGCCAGCAGTTCCCAGGGATACCAAGAGACCCAGTACTTC
>TRBJ2-1|TRBV19|TRBD2|20
CASSIDIIHLSGSSYNEQFF
TGTGCCAGTAGTATAGATATAATCCACCTTAGCGGGAGCTCCTACAATGAGCAGTTCTTC
>TRBJ2-7|TRBV7-8|TRBD1|16
CASSLAQTGGGYEQYF
TGTGCCAGCAGCTTAGCCCAGACAGGGGGTGGGTACGAGCAGTACTTC
>TRBJ2-7|TRBV10-3|TRBD1|14
CAISQGQGEWEQYF
TGTGCCATCAGTCAAGGACAGGGGGAATGGGAGCAGTACTTC
>TRBJ2-1|TRBV7-2|TRBD1|16
CASSLASGQGDNEQFF
TGTGCCAGCAGCTTAGCTTCGGGACAGGGTGATAATGAGCAGTTCTTC
>TRBJ1-1|TRBV18|NA|14
CASSGTDMNTEAFF
TGTGCCAGCTCGGGAACGGACATGAACACTGAAGCTTTCTTT